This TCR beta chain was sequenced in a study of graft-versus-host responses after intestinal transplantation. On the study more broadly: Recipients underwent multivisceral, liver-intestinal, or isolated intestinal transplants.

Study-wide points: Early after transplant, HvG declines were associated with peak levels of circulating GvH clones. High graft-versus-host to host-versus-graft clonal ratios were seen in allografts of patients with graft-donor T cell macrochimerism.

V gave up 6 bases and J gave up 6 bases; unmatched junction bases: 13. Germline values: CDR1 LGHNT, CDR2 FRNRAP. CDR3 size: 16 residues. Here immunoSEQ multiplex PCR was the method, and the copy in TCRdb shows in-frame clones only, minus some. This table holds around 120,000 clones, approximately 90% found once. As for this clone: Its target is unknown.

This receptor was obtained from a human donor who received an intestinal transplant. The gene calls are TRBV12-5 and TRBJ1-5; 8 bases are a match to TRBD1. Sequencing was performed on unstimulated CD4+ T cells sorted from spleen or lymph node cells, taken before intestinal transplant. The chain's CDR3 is CASGPSGGLHLQPQHF. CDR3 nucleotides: TGTGCTAGTGGCCCTTCAGGGGGCCTTCATCTTCAGCCCCAGCATTTT.